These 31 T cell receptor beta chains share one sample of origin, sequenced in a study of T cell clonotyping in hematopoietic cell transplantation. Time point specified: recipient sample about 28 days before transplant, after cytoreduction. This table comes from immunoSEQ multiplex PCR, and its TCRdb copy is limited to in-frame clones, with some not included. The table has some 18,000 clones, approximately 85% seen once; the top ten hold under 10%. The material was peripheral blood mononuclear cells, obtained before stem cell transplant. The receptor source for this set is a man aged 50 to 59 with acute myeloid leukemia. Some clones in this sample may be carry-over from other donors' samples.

In DNA, the CDR3 is TGTGCCAGCAGTTTATCTGTCGGGGGCGTAGATACGCAGTATTTT. Its protein is CASSLSVGGVDTQYF. The chain combines TRBV27 with TRBJ2-3; D might be TRBD1 or TRBD2, each matching 6 bases. Trimming left V 0 bases short and J 5 bases short, with 12 bases between. CDR3 size: 15 residues. Germline loops: CDR1 MNHEY, CDR2 SMNVEV (reference sequence).

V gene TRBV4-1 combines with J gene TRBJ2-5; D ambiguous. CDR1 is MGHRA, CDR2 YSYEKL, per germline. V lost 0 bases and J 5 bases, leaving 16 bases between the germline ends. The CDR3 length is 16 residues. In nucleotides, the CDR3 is TGCGCCAGCAGCCAAGATATGAGCTACTCCCATGAGACCCAGTACTTC. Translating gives CASSQDMSYSHETQYF.

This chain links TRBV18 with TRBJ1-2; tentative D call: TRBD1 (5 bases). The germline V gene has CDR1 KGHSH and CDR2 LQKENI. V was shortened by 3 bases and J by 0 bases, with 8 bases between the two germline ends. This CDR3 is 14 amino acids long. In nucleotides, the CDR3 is TGTGCCAGCTCACCCGGGACCGCTAACTATGGCTACACCTTC. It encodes CASSPGTANYGYTF.

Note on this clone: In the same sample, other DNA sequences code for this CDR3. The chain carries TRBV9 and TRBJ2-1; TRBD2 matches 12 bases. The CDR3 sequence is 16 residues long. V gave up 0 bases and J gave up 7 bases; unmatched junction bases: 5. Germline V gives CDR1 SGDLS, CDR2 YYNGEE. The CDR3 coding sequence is TGTGCCAGCAGCGTAGGGGGGGGACTAGCGGGTAATGAGCAGTTCTTC. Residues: CASSVGGGLAGNEQFF.

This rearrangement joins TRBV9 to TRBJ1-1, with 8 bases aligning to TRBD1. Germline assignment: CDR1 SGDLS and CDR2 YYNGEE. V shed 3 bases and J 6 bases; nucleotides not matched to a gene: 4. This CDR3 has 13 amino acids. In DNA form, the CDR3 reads TGTGCCAGCAGCGGGACAGGGTTTTCTGAAGCTTTCTTT. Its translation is CASSGTGFSEAFF. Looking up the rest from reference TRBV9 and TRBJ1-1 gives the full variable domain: DSGVTQTPKHLITATGQRVTLRCSPRSGDLSVYWYQQSLDQGLQFLIQYYNGEERAKGNILERFSAQQFPDLHSELNLSSLELGDSALYFCASSGTGFSEAFFGQGTRLTVV.

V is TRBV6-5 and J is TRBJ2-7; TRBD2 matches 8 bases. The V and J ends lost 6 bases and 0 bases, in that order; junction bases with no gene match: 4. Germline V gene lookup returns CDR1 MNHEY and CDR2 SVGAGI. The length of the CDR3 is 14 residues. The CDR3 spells CASRGSGSSYEQYF. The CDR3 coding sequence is TGTGCCAGCAGGGGGAGCGGGAGCTCCTACGAGCAGTACTTC.

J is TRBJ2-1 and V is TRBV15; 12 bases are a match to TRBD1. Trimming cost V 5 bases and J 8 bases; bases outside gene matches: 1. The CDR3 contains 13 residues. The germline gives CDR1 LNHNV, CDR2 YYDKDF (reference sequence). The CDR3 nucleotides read TGTGCCACCAGCGGGACAGGGGGCTATGAGCAGTTCTTC. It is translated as CATSGTGGYEQFF.

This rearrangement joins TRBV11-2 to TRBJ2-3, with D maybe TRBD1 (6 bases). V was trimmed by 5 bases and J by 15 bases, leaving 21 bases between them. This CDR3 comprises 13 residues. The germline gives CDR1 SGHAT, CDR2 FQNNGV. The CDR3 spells CASSTPSGRGSYF. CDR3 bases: TGTGCCAGCAGCACCCCGTCGGGCAGGGGTTCTTATTTT.

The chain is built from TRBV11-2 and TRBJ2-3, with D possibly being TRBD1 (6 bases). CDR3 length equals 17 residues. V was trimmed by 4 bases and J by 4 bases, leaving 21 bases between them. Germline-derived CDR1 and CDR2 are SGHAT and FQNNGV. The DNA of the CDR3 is TGTGCCAGCAGCTCCTTACCGACAGGTATAACTGCAGATACGCAGTATTTT. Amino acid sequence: CASSSLPTGITADTQYF. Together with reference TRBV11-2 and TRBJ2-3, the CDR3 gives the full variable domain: EAGVAQSPRYKIIEKRQSVAFWCNPISGHATLYWYQQILGQGPKLLIQFQNNGVVDDSQLPKDRFSAERLKGVDSTLKIQPAKLEDSAVYLCASSSLPTGITADTQYFGPGTRLTVL.

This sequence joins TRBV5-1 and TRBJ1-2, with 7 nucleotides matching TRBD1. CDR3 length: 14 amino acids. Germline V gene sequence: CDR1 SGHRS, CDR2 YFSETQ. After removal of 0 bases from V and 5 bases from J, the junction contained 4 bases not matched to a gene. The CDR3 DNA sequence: TGCGCCAGCAGCTTGGTAGGGGGCTTGTATGGCTACACCTTC. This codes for CASSLVGGLYGYTF.

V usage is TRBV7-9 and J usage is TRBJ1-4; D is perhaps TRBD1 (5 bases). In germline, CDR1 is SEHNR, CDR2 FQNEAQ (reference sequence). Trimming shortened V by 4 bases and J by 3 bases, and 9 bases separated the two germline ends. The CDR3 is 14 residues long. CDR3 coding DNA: TGTGCCAGCAGCTCTGGGGGGTCTAATGAAAAACTGTTTTTT. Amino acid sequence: CASSSGGSNEKLFF.

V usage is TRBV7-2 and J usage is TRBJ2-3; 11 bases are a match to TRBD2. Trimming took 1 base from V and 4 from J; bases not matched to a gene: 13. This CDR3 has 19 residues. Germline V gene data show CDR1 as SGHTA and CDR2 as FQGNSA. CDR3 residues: CASSLVPSGGSRIADTQYF. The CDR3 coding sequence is TGTGCCAGCAGCTTAGTCCCTAGCGGGGGGTCGAGAATTGCAGATACGCAGTATTTT.

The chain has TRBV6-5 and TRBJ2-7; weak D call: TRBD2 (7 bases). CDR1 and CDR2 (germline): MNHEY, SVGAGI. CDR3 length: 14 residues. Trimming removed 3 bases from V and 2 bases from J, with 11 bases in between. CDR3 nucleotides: TGTGCCAGCAGTTATGGGAGGGGGGCCTACGAGCAGTACTTC. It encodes CASSYGRGAYEQYF.

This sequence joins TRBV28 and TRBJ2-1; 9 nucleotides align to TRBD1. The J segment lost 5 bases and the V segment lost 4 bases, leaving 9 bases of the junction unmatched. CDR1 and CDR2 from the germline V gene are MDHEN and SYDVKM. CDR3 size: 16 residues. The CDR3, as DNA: TGTGCCAGCAGTTGGCCGGGACAGGGTATCAACAATGAGCAGTTCTTC. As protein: CASSWPGQGINNEQFF. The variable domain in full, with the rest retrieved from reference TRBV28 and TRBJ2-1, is DVKVTQSSRYLVKRTGEKVFLECVQDMDHENMFWYRQDPGLGLRLIYFSYDVKMKEKGDIPEGYSVSREKKERFSLILESASTNQTSMYLCASSWPGQGINNEQFFGPGTRLTVL.

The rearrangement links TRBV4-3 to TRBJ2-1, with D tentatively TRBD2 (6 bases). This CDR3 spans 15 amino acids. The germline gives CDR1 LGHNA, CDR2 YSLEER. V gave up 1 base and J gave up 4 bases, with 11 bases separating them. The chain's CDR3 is CASSQGRGAYNEQFF. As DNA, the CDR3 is TGCGCCAGCAGCCAAGGACGCGGGGCTTACAATGAGCAGTTCTTC.

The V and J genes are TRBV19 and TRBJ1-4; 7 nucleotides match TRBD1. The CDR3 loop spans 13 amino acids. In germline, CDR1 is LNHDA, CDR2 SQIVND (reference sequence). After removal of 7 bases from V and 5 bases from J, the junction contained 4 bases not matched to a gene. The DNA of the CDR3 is TGTGCCAGTAAGGGACAGCCGAATGAAAAACTGTTTTTT. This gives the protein CASKGQPNEKLFF.

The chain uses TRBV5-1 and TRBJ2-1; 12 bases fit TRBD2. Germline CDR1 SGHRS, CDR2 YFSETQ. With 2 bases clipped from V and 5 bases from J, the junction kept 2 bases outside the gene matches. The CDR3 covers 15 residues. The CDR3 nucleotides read TGCGCCAGCAGCTTAACTAGCGGGGGGAACAATGAGCAGTTCTTC. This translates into CASSLTSGGNNEQFF.

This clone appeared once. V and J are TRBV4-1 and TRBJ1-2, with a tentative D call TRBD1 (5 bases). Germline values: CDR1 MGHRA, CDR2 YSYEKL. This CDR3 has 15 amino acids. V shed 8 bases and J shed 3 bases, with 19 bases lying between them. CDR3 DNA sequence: TGCGCCAGCCAGGGCAGTTTACGAGGGGACTATGGCTACACCTTC. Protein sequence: CASQGSLRGDYGYTF.

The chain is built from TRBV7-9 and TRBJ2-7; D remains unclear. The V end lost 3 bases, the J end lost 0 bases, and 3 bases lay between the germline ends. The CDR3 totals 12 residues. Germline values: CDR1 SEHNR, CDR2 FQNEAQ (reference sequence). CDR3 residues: CASSLSSYEQYF. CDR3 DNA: TGTGCCAGCAGCTTGAGCTCCTACGAGCAGTACTTC.

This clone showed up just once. CDR3 in amino acids: CASSLGGSQETQYF. The CDR3 nucleotides are TGTGCCAGCAGCTTAGGCGGAAGCCAAGAGACCCAGTACTTC. The chain uses TRBV11-2 and TRBJ2-5; D is uncertain. Trimming removed 1 base from V and 1 base from J, with 7 bases in between. From germline, CDR1 is SGHAT and CDR2 FQNNGV. This CDR3 contains 14 residues.

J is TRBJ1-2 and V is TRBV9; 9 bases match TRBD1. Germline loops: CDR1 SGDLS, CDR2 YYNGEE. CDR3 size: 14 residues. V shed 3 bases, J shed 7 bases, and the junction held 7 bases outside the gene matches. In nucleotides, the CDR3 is TGTGCCAGCAGCGCCCGGACAGGGGCGGGTGGCTACACCTTC. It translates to CASSARTGAGGYTF.

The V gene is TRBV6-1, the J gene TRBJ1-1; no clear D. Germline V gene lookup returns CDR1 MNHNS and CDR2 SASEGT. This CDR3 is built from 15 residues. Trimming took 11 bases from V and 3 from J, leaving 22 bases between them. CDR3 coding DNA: TGTGCCGGGAGGGAGGATGGAGCCTTCGACACTGAAGCTTTCTTT. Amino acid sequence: CAGREDGAFDTEAFF.

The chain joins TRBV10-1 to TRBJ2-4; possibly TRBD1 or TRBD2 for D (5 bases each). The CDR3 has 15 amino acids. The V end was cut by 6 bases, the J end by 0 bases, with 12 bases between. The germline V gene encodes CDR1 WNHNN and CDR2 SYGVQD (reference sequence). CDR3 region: CASSGAVLAKNIQYF. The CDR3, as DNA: TGCGCCAGCAGCGGGGCAGTTTTAGCCAAAAACATTCAGTACTTC.

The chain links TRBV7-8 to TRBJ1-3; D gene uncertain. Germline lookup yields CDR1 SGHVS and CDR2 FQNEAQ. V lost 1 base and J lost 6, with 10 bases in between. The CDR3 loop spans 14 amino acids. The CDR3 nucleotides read TGTGCCAGCAGCTTAGATGGGTTTTCAAACACCATATATTTT. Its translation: CASSLDGFSNTIYF. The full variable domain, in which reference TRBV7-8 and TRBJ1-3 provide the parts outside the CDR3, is GAGVSQSPRYKVAKRGQDVALRCDPISGHVSLFWYQQALGQGPEFLTYFQNEAQLDKSGLPSDRFFAERPEGSVSTLKIQRTQQEDSAVYLCASSLDGFSNTIYFGEGSWLTVV.

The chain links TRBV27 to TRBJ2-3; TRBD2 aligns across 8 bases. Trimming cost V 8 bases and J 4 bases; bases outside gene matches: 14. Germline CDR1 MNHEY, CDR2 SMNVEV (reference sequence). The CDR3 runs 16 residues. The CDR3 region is CASRPSSGGPADTQYF. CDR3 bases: TGTGCCAGCCGCCCCTCCTCGGGGGGGCCGGCAGATACGCAGTATTTT.

The CDR3 sequence: CASRDRGQPQHF. The CDR3 region has the DNA TGTGCCAGCAGGGACCGTGGTCAGCCCCAGCATTTT. The chain employs TRBV27 and TRBJ1-5, with D unclear. With 6 bases removed from V and 6 bases from J, the gap between germline ends came to 9 bases. Germline V gene data show CDR1 as MNHEY and CDR2 as SMNVEV (reference sequence). This CDR3 region has 12 residues.

The CDR3 here is CASSPGVVFYGYTF. The DNA for the CDR3 is TGTGCCAGCTCACCTGGGGTTGTTTTCTATGGCTACACCTTC. The chain has TRBV18 and TRBJ1-2; no reliable D call. The CDR3 has 14 amino acids. Trimming shortened V by 3 bases and J by 4 bases, and 12 bases separated the two germline ends. CDR1 and CDR2 from the germline V gene are KGHSH and LQKENI.

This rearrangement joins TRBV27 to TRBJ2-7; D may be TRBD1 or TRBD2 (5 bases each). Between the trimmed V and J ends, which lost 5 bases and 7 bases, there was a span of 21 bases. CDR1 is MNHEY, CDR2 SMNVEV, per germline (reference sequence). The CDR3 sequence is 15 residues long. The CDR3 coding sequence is TGTGCCAGCAGTCTCCAAAGAGGGGTATTAATGGAGCAGTACTTC. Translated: CASSLQRGVLMEQYF.

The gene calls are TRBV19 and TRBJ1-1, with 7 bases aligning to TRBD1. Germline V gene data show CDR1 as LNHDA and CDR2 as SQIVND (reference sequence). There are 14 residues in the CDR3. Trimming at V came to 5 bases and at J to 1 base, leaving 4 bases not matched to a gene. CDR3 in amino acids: CASSPRQGNTEAFF. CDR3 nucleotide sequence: TGTGCCAGTAGTCCAAGACAGGGGAACACTGAAGCTTTCTTT.

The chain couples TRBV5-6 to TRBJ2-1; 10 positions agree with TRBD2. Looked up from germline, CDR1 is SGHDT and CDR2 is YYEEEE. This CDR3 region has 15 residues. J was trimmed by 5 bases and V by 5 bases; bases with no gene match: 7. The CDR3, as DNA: TGTGCCAGCAGATCGAGCGGGGGGGCCGACAATGAGCAGTTCTTC. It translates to CASRSSGGADNEQFF.

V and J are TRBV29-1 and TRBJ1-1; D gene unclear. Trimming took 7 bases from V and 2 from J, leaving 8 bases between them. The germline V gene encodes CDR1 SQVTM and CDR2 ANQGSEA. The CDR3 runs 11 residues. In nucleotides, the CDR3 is TGCAGCGCCTCAATAAACACTGAAGCTTTCTTT. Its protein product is CSASINTEAFF.